These 26 T cell receptor beta chains were sequenced from one sample in a study of chemoradiotherapy in HPV16-positive cancers. Generated by immunoSEQ multiplex PCR, the TCRdb table keeps only in-frame clones and is missing some. Altogether tens of thousands of clones are present, about 88% being singletons, with the ten largest covering roughly 3.3%. This material consisted of blood, taken from a patient who underwent chemoradiotherapy. The source of these receptors is a human donor with HPV-associated anogenital cancer.

The V call is TRBV18, the J call TRBJ2-5; 10 bases agree with TRBD2. V dropped 5 bases and J dropped 3; count of bases not matched to a gene: 3. Germline loops: CDR1 KGHSH, CDR2 LQKENI. The CDR3 has 14 residues. The CDR3 DNA sequence: TGTGCCAGCTCATTTCTAGCGGGGGAAGAGACCCAGTACTTC. The encoded protein is CASSFLAGEETQYF.

The chain combines TRBV12-5 with TRBJ2-7; TRBD1 matches 8 bases. The trim removed 1 base at V and 4 bases at J, leaving 3 bases unmatched. Germline CDR1 and CDR2: LGHNT and FRNRAP. This CDR3 has 14 residues. This CDR3 reads CASGLGTGSYEQYF. The DNA of the CDR3 is TGTGCTAGTGGTTTGGGGACAGGGAGTTACGAGCAGTACTTC.

The rearrangement links TRBV7-2 to TRBJ1-4; D is possibly TRBD1 (5 bases). The CDR3 has 15 amino acids. Germline V lookup: CDR1 SGHTA, CDR2 FQGNSA. The V gene lost 0 bases and the J gene lost 4 bases, with 9 bases spanning the gap. CDR3 sequence (DNA): TGTGCCAGCAGCTTAGCGAATCAGGGTAATGAAAAACTGTTTTTT. As protein: CASSLANQGNEKLFF.

The CDR3 loop is CASSRSETGYYEQYF. CDR3 nucleotide sequence: TGTGCCAGCAGTCGGTCCGAGACAGGATATTACGAGCAGTACTTC. This rearrangement joins TRBV7-9 to TRBJ2-7; weak D call: TRBD1 (6 bases). This CDR3 spans 15 amino acids. Deletions cut 6 bases from V and 4 bases from J, with 19 bases between. Germline CDR1 and CDR2: SEHNR and FQNEAQ (reference sequence).

The genes are TRBV10-3 and TRBJ2-7; TRBD1 matches 11 bases. CDR1 and CDR2 (germline): ENHRY, SYGVKD. This CDR3 is built from 14 residues. V dropped 4 bases and J dropped 4; count of bases not matched to a gene: 3. The CDR3 nucleotides are TGTGCCATCAGTGCGGGACAGGGGGAATACGAGCAGTACTTC. Protein: CAISAGQGEYEQYF.

V gene TRBV7-2 combines with J gene TRBJ1-1; no firm D call. Germline CDR1 and CDR2: SGHTA and FQGNSA. This CDR3 contains 13 residues. V was clipped by 5 bases and J by 2 bases, with 9 bases between them. The CDR3 reads CASSRGSNTEAFF. In DNA form, the CDR3 reads TGTGCCAGCAGCCGCGGGTCCAACACTGAAGCTTTCTTT.

This chain uses TRBV25-1 with TRBJ2-3, with D maybe TRBD2 (6 bases). Germline V gene sequence: CDR1 MGHDK, CDR2 SYGVNS. Trimming removed 1 base at V and 0 bases at J, with 11 bases between. The CDR3 runs 16 residues. The CDR3 DNA follows: TGTGCCAGCAGTGAATTGGGGGGAGGAAGCACAGATACGCAGTATTTT. It yields the protein CASSELGGGSTDTQYF.

The V and J genes are TRBV18 and TRBJ1-1; 9 bases match TRBD1. Germline lookup yields CDR1 KGHSH and CDR2 LQKENI. J lost 2 bases, V lost 6 bases, and 10 bases had no gene match. The CDR3 is 16 amino acids. CDR3 loop: CASSPSVTGGNTEAFF. In DNA, the CDR3 is TGTGCCAGCTCCCCAAGCGTGACAGGGGGTAACACTGAAGCTTTCTTT.

For the CDR3, the DNA is TGTGCCAGCAAGCTTGGGGCAGCTAATTCACCCCTCCACTTT. It yields the protein CASKLGAANSPLHF. The chain carries TRBV7-8 and TRBJ1-6, with D tentatively TRBD1 (5 bases). CDR1 SGHVS and CDR2 FQNEAQ come from the germline V gene. V was shortened by 7 bases and J by 6 bases, with 13 bases between the two germline ends. This CDR3 has 14 residues.

J is TRBJ1-1 and V is TRBV4-1; maybe TRBD1 (6 bases). Trimming cost V 0 bases and J 4 bases, with 21 bases left between them. CDR1 is MGHRA and CDR2 is YSYEKL in the germline V gene. The CDR3 totals 18 residues. CDR3 region: CASSQERGRGGLGTEAFF. The CDR3 DNA follows: TGCGCCAGCAGCCAAGAAAGGGGTAGAGGGGGGCTCGGCACTGAAGCTTTCTTT.

The chain's CDR3 is CASSEDRTSVNYGYTF. CDR3 DNA sequence: TGTGCCAGCAGTGAGGACAGGACTTCGGTTAACTATGGCTACACCTTC. The chain recombines TRBV2 with TRBJ1-2; 7 nucleotides agree with TRBD1. Germline values: CDR1 SNHLY, CDR2 FYNNEI. J was trimmed by 1 base and V by 3 bases; bases with no gene match: 8. The CDR3 covers 16 residues.

The rearrangement links TRBV7-2 to TRBJ1-6; D is undetermined. From germline, CDR1 is SGHTA and CDR2 FQGNSA. V lost 1 base to trimming and J lost 10 bases, with 17 bases between them. This CDR3 spans 16 amino acids. As DNA, the CDR3 is TGTGCCAGCAGCTTAGGAGGTGGCGGGGATTACTCACCCCTCCACTTT. Protein sequence: CASSLGGGGDYSPLHF.

This clone was seen a single time. The chain couples TRBV5-1 to TRBJ1-4, with 8 nucleotides matching TRBD1. This CDR3 spans 15 amino acids. Germline V gives CDR1 SGHRS, CDR2 YFSETQ. Unmatched junction bases numbered 2, after V lost 1 base and J lost 3 bases. CDR3 in amino acids: CASSLWTGSNEKLFF. In nucleotides, the CDR3 is TGCGCCAGCAGCTTGTGGACAGGGTCTAATGAAAAACTGTTTTTT.

The chain has TRBV2 and TRBJ2-7, with D uncertain. CDR3 length: 12 residues. V lost 5 bases and J 2 bases, leaving 7 bases between the germline ends. The germline V gene has CDR1 SNHLY and CDR2 FYNNEI. DNA for the CDR3: TGTGCCAGCAGTTTGGGCACCTACGAGCAGTACTTC. It translates to CASSLGTYEQYF.

The V call is TRBV6-1, the J call TRBJ1-1; 8 bases fit TRBD1. With V trimmed by 4 bases and J by 3 bases, 4 bases remained unmatched. The CDR3 length is 14 residues. Germline V gene lookup returns CDR1 MNHNS and CDR2 SASEGT. The CDR3: CASSVTGADTEAFF. The CDR3 coding sequence is TGTGCCAGCAGTGTGACAGGGGCGGACACTGAAGCTTTCTTT.

The V gene is TRBV29-1, the J gene TRBJ1-1, with D possibly matching TRBD1 (5 bases). Trimming shortened V by 4 bases and J by 10 bases, and 28 bases separated the two germline ends. Germline CDR1 and CDR2: SQVTM and ANQGSEA. The CDR3 runs to 16 residues. The CDR3 DNA is TGCAGCGTTGTCAAATCCTTACAGGCTCAAATATCTGGAGCTTTCTTT. It translates to CSVVKSLQAQISGAFF.

The rearrangement uses TRBV10-3 and TRBJ2-1, with 11 bases aligning to TRBD2. J was trimmed by 2 bases and V by 6 bases; bases with no gene match: 6. Germline-derived CDR1 and CDR2 are ENHRY and SYGVKD. The CDR3 covers 16 residues. This CDR3 reads CAISPLAGVAYNEQFF. CDR3 sequence (DNA): TGTGCCATCAGCCCACTAGCGGGGGTAGCCTACAATGAGCAGTTCTTC.

This rearrangement joins TRBV19 to TRBJ1-1; 7 bases align to TRBD1. The ends lost 6 bases at V and 6 bases at J; junction bases unmatched: 13. Germline CDR1 reads LNHDA; CDR2 reads SQIVND (reference sequence). This CDR3 comprises 15 residues. CDR3 nucleotide sequence: TGTGCCAGTAGATACAGGGGAAACGCCAGGGCTGAAGCTTTCTTT. It is translated as CASRYRGNARAEAFF.

The rearrangement uses TRBV30 and TRBJ2-4; unclear D gene. The CDR3 spans 12 residues. Trimming stripped 4 bases from V and 6 bases from J, with 10 bases between. CDR1 and CDR2 from the germline V gene are GTSNPN and SVGIG (reference sequence). CDR3 in amino acids: CAWMASLNIQYF. The CDR3 DNA reads TGTGCCTGGATGGCCTCCCTAAACATTCAGTACTTC.

The chain uses TRBV7-8 and TRBJ2-2; D is uncertain. CDR3 size: 15 residues. The V end lost 0 bases, the J end lost 0 bases, and 5 bases lay between the germline ends. Germline V gene lookup returns CDR1 SGHVS and CDR2 FQNEAQ. CDR3 nucleotides: TGTGCCAGCAGCTTAGCCAGTTCGAACACCGGGGAGCTGTTTTTT. Protein: CASSLASSNTGELFF.

CDR3: CASSLPRGLSLETQYF. The CDR3 nucleotides read TGTGCCAGCAGCTTACCCAGGGGGCTCAGTTTGGAGACCCAGTACTTC. This chain links TRBV5-6 with TRBJ2-5; 8 bases align to TRBD1. Looked up from germline, CDR1 is SGHDT and CDR2 is YYEEEE. After removal of 2 bases from V and 5 bases from J, the junction contained 11 bases not matched to a gene. The CDR3 has 16 residues.

CDR3 nucleotides: TGTGCCAGCAGTATCCTAGGGGTTAGGACAGATACGCAGTATTTT. It codes for CASSILGVRTDTQYF. The V gene is TRBV6-6, the J gene TRBJ2-3; weak D call: TRBD1 (5 bases). V was clipped by 5 bases and J by 3 bases, with 15 bases between them. Germline V gene lookup returns CDR1 MNHNY and CDR2 SVGAGI (reference sequence). The CDR3 sequence is 15 residues long.

The chain has TRBV30 and TRBJ1-3, with D unresolved. The CDR3 runs to 12 residues. Germline CDR1 is GTSNPN and CDR2 is SVGIG (reference sequence). Between the trimmed V and J ends, which lost 2 bases and 0 bases, there was a span of 2 bases. The CDR3 sequence is CAWSTSGNTIYF. Written as DNA, the CDR3 is TGTGCCTGGAGTACCTCTGGAAACACCATATATTTT.

There are a few counts of this clone. The rearrangement joins TRBV7-2 to TRBJ1-5, with a possible D match to TRBD1 (5 bases). This CDR3 is built from 16 residues. Trimming shortened V by 5 bases and J by 1 base, and 15 bases separated the two germline ends. The germline V gene encodes CDR1 SGHTA and CDR2 FQGNSA. The chain's CDR3 is CASSPWGRLSNQPQHF. The CDR3 DNA is TGTGCCAGCAGCCCCTGGGGCAGGTTAAGCAATCAGCCCCAGCATTTT.

In this sample, this clone turned up a few times. The chain employs TRBV6-5 and TRBJ1-1; 8 bases are shared with TRBD1. Germline CDR1 MNHEY, CDR2 SVGAGI. This CDR3 region has 14 residues. J gave up 5 bases and V 2 bases, and 4 bases lay outside the gene matches. CDR3 sequence: CASSYTRGRTEAFF. For the CDR3, the DNA is TGTGCCAGCAGTTACACCAGGGGGCGGACTGAAGCTTTCTTT.

V is TRBV6-4 and J is TRBJ2-3; the match to TRBD1 covers 8 bases. This CDR3 has 12 residues. The junction had 5 bases not matched to a gene; V was cut back by 3 bases and J by 12 bases. The germline CDR1 and CDR2 sequences are MRHNA and SNTAGT. For the CDR3, the DNA is TGTGCCAGCAGTGAGCAGGGACAGGTTCAGTATTTT. Protein sequence: CASSEQGQVQYF.